These 21 T cell receptor delta chains came from one sample sequenced in a study of human gamma delta and Vdelta1 T cells. No antigen has been assigned to these receptors. TCRdb reanalyzed the PCR reads using CATT. This sample has over 5,500 delta-chain clones; approximately 36% occur once, and the top ten carry approximately 6%. Material for sequencing was Vdelta1 gamma-delta T cells from blood grown in culture (DOT cells). Every receptor here comes from a human donor in good health.

By proportion, this clone is medium-sized. The V call is TRDV1, the J call TRDJ1; tentative D call: TRDD3 (6 bases). Between the trimmed V and J ends, which lost 4 bases and 0 bases, there was a span of 30 bases. The length of the CDR3 is 21 residues. Looked up from germline, CDR1 is TSWWSYY and CDR2 is QGS. The CDR3 region has the DNA TGTGCTCTTGGGGGACTACTCTGGGGATTTTCCAAACTACCGTACACCGATAAACTCATCTTT. Encoded protein: CALGGLLWGFSKLPYTDKLIF.

This clone was recorded once. A much larger clone is a single base away; this may be a read error. The chain combines TRDV1 with TRDJ1; 10 nucleotides agree with TRDD3. The CDR3 has 21 residues. Germline CDR1 TSWWSYY, CDR2 QGS. This chain's CDR3 is CAIGMPRYSPFTGGSTDKLIF. The CDR3 nucleotides read TGTGCTATTGGGATGCCACGGTATTCCCCCTTTACTGGGGGATCCACCGATAAACTCATCTTT.

On this clone: A read error may be the cause here, since a much bigger clone is one base away. J is TRDJ1 and V is TRDV1; 9 bases line up with TRDD3. CDR3 length equals 21 residues. Germline V gene lookup returns CDR1 TSWWSYY and CDR2 QGS. The V segment lost 2 bases and the J segment 7 bases; nucleotides outside the gene matches: 26. This CDR3 reads CALGEIFPSYVGGYKSGKLIF. CDR3 nucleotides: TGTGCTCTTGGGGAAATTTTTCCCTCCTACGTCGGGGGATACAAATCGGGTAAACTCATCTTT.

The V and J genes are TRDV1 and TRDJ1; D might be TRDD2 (8 bases). In germline, CDR1 is TSWWSYY, CDR2 QGS. The CDR3 covers 20 residues. V was clipped by 0 bases and J by 0 bases, with 23 bases between them. DNA of the CDR3: TGTGCTCTTGGGGAACTCTTCCTACTGGCTGGGGGGGGGTACACCGATAAACTCATCTTT. Amino acid sequence: CALGELFLLAGGGYTDKLIF.

The V and J genes are TRDV1 and TRDJ1; possible D gene TRDD3, 7 bases. CDR3 length: 21 amino acids. Deletions cut 10 bases from V and 7 bases from J, with 43 bases between. Germline V CDR1 and CDR2: TSWWSYY, QGS. DNA of the CDR3: TGTGCTCACAGTTGGCCGGCCTTCCCACAACTTCTAACTGGGGATCCGGGTAAACTCATCTTT. Translated: CAHSWPAFPQLLTGDPGKLIF.

The chain uses TRDV1 and TRDJ3, with a tentative D call TRDD2 (7 bases). Germline values: CDR1 TSWWSYY, CDR2 QGS. The CDR3 contains 23 residues. The V gene lost 2 bases and the J gene lost 0 bases, with 26 bases spanning the gap. The CDR3 bases are TGTGCTCTTGGGGAAGTTCGTTCCTACGTAAGGGGATTCTCCTCCTGGGACACCCGACAGATGTTTTTC. This encodes CALGEVRSYVRGFSSWDTRQMFF.

Judged by abundance, this clone is large (0.1 to 1%). This chain uses TRDV1 with TRDJ1; 8 nucleotides agree with TRDD3. The V gene's germline CDR1 is TSWWSYY and CDR2 QGS. The CDR3 contains 19 residues. The V and J ends lost 1 base and 0 bases, in that order; junction bases with no gene match: 13. The CDR3 protein is CALGERSVPLLGDTDKLIF. In nucleotides, the CDR3 is TGTGCTCTTGGGGAACGGAGCGTCCCTCTACTGGGGGACACCGATAAACTCATCTTT.

This clone was observed a handful of times. The rearrangement joins TRDV1 to TRDJ1; D might be TRDD3 (5 bases). The ends were cut back, 1 base at V and 0 bases at J, with 21 bases in the middle. There are 19 residues in the CDR3. Germline assignment: CDR1 TSWWSYY and CDR2 QGS. Written as DNA, the CDR3 is TGTGCTCTTGGGGAACATACCCCGGGATGGTCCATTTACACCGATAAACTCATCTTT. It encodes CALGEHTPGWSIYTDKLIF.

The V call is TRDV1, the J call TRDJ1, with 9 nucleotides matching TRDD3. The CDR3 consists of 24 residues. The V segment lost 1 base and the J segment 0 bases; nucleotides outside the gene matches: 27. Germline assignment: CDR1 TSWWSYY and CDR2 QGS. The CDR3 DNA sequence: TGTGCTCTTGGGGAACGTCCTACGAGTCGGAAACTGGGGGAATCCAGGTCGTACACCGATAAACTCATCTTT. This gives the protein CALGERPTSRKLGESRSYTDKLIF.

The V gene is TRDV1, the J gene TRDJ1; 8 bases align to TRDD3. The CDR3 totals 20 residues. The junction had 21 bases not matched to a gene; V was cut back by 1 base and J by 5 bases. Germline-derived CDR1 and CDR2 are TSWWSYY and QGS. CDR3 sequence: CALGEPQPWSDLYWGDKLIF. The CDR3 nucleotides are TGTGCTCTTGGGGAACCTCAACCTTGGAGCGACCTTTACTGGGGGGATAAACTCATCTTT.

There are a few counts of this clone. This sequence joins TRDV1 and TRDJ1; 7 positions agree with TRDD2. The CDR3 spans 20 residues. J gave up 9 bases and V 2 bases, and 27 bases lay outside the gene matches. The germline V gene encodes CDR1 TSWWSYY and CDR2 QGS. The CDR3, as DNA: TGTGCTCTTGGGGAATTCAGCCGGTTCCTACTCCCGGCAGGGACCGGGGAACTCATCTTT. Translating gives CALGEFSRFLLPAGTGELIF.

J is TRDJ1 and V is TRDV1; 10 nucleotides align to TRDD3. This CDR3 contains 23 residues. V shed 4 bases, J shed 5 bases, and the junction held 31 bases outside the gene matches. Germline CDR1 reads TSWWSYY; CDR2 reads QGS. Here the CDR3 DNA reads TGTGCTCTTGGGGTTTCCCGAGGGGAAGATACTGGGGGATTTCGGCCCCGTGGGGATAAACTCATCTTT. Protein: CALGVSRGEDTGGFRPRGDKLIF.

The chain employs TRDV1 and TRDJ1; 12 nucleotides agree with TRDD3. CDR3 size: 24 residues. The ends lost 7 bases at V and 0 bases at J; junction bases unmatched: 30. CDR1 TSWWSYY and CDR2 QGS come from the germline V gene. The CDR3 spells CALDASYRSQTGGYWLRDTDKLIF. CDR3 in DNA: TGTGCTCTTGACGCTTCCTATCGGTCTCAAACTGGGGGATACTGGCTTCGGGACACCGATAAACTCATCTTT.

This chain joins TRDV1 and TRDJ1; 11 nucleotides match TRDD3. CDR3 size: 21 residues. CDR1 and CDR2 from the germline V gene are TSWWSYY and QGS. Unmatched junction bases numbered 18, after V lost 0 bases and J lost 3 bases. CDR3 nucleotide sequence: TGTGCTCTTGGGGAACTGTGGCTTCCTGCTACTGGGGGATATCTGCCCGATAAACTCATCTTT. Translating gives CALGELWLPATGGYLPDKLIF.

V gene TRDV1 combines with J gene TRDJ1, with 12 positions matching TRDD3. The CDR3 length is 19 residues. With 6 bases clipped from V and 3 bases from J, the junction kept 17 bases outside the gene matches. Germline assignment: CDR1 TSWWSYY and CDR2 QGS. CDR3 bases: TGTGCTCTTGGCCAAGGGGTTTCTGGGGGATACGCGTTGCCCGATAAACTCATCTTT. It codes for CALGQGVSGGYALPDKLIF.

V gene TRDV1 combines with J gene TRDJ1; 10 bases map to TRDD3. With V trimmed by 0 bases and J by 0 bases, 16 bases remained unmatched. CDR1 and CDR2 from the germline V gene are TSWWSYY and QGS. The CDR3 is 21 amino acids. The DNA of the CDR3 is TGTGCTCTTGGGGAACTCGCTGGGGGATATGAGGGGTGCTTAGACACCGATAAACTCATCTTT. Translation: CALGELAGGYEGCLDTDKLIF.

The chain joins TRDV1 to TRDJ1; 8 bases are a match to TRDD3. The CDR3 has 21 amino acids. The V and J ends lost 1 base and 2 bases, in that order; junction bases with no gene match: 21. Germline V gene data show CDR1 as TSWWSYY and CDR2 as QGS. The CDR3 reads CALGERNDIEYWGRRTDKLIF. The CDR3 DNA sequence: TGTGCTCTTGGGGAACGTAACGATATCGAATACTGGGGGCGGCGAACCGATAAACTCATCTTT.

This clone was observed a few times. The chain links TRDV1 to TRDJ1; 8 bases match TRDD3. The J segment lost 3 bases and the V segment lost 0 bases, leaving 3 bases of the junction unmatched. There are 15 residues in the CDR3. Germline CDR1 is TSWWSYY and CDR2 is QGS. For the CDR3, the DNA is TGTGCTCTTGGGGAACTGCTGGGGATACCCGATAAACTCATCTTT. This encodes CALGELLGIPDKLIF.

V gene TRDV1 combines with J gene TRDJ1, with D tentatively TRDD3 (5 bases). This CDR3 comprises 21 residues. Germline V CDR1 and CDR2: TSWWSYY, QGS. Trimming took 0 bases from V and 0 from J, leaving 26 bases between them. The CDR3 coding sequence is TGTGCTCTTGGGGAACTCGAGGGTCGGTCGGGGACCTTTGCTTACACCGATAAACTCATCTTT. Translation gives CALGELEGRSGTFAYTDKLIF.

In regard to this clone: Just one base apart from a much larger clone, this may be a read error. V is TRDV1 and J is TRDJ1; D unresolved. The CDR3 length is 20 residues. Germline assignment: CDR1 TSWWSYY and CDR2 QGS. The CDR3 coding sequence is TGTGCTCTTGGGCCGCAAACCCCTCTGGTCCCTTTCCCGTACACCAATAAACTCATCTTT. Its protein product is CALGPQTPLVPFPYTNKLIF.

As concerns this clone: A read error is possible here, since a much larger clone lies one base away. In the same sample, other DNA sequences code for this CDR3. This chain links TRAV29/DV5 with TRDJ1; tentative D call: TRDD3 (6 bases). V lost 1 base, J lost 5 bases, and 24 bases lay in between. This CDR3 has 17 amino acids. Germline V gene lookup returns CDR1 NSMFDY and CDR2 ISSIKDK. The CDR3 bases are TGTGCAGCAAGCAGACGATCACGACTGGGCCACGGTGATAAACTCATCTTT. Protein product: CAASRRSRLGHGDKLIF.